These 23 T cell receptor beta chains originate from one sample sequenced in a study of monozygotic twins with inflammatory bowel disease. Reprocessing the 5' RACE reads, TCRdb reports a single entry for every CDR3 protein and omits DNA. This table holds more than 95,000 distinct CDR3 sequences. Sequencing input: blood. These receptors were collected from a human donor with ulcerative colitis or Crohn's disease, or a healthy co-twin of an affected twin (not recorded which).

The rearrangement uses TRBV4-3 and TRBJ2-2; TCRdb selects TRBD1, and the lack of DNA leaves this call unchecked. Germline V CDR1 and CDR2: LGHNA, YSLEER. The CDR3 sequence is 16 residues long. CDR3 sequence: CASSHSRGSNTGELFF.

CDR3 sequence: CASSYELGREELYF. The chain has TRBV6-5 and TRBJ2-7; the TRBD2 assignment by TCRdb is unverifiable without DNA. The CDR3 contains 14 residues. The germline V gene encodes CDR1 MNHEY and CDR2 SVGAGI.

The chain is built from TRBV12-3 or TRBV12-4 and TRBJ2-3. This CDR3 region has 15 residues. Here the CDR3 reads CASSFRNLGTDTQYF.

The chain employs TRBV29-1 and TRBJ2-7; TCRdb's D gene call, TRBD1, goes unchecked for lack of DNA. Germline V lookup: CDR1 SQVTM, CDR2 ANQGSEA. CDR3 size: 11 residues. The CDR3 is CSVEAGGTGYF.

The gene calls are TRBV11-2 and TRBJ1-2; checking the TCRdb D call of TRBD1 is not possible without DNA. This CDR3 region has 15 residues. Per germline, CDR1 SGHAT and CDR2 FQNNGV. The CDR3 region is CASSLGWDRVYGYTF.

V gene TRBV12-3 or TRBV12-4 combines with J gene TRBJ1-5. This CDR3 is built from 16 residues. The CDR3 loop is CASSYARTSGHQPQHF.

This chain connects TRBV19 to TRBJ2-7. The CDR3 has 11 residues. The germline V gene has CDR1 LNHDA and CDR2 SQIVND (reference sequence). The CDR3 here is CASSEDYEQYF.

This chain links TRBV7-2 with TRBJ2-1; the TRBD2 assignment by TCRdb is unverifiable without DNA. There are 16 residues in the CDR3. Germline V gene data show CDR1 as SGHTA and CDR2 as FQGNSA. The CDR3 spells CASSLGPLALRGEQFF.

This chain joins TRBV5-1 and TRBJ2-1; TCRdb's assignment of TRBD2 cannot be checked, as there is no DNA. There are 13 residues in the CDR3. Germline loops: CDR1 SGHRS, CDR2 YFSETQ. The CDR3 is CASSLSGGDEQFF.

The CDR3 protein is CAWSPLNLEQFF. This sequence joins TRBV30 and TRBJ2-1; TCRdb indicates TRBD2, and absent DNA this call remains unverified. Germline V gene lookup returns CDR1 GTSNPN and CDR2 SVGIG (reference sequence). The CDR3 runs 12 residues.

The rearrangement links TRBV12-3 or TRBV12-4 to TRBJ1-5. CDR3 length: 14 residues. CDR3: CASSLSVSNQPQHF.

The CDR3 reads CASSFSFHGFGNEQFF. The chain has TRBV7-2 and TRBJ2-1. Germline lookup yields CDR1 SGHTA and CDR2 FQGNSA. The CDR3 is made up of 16 amino acids.

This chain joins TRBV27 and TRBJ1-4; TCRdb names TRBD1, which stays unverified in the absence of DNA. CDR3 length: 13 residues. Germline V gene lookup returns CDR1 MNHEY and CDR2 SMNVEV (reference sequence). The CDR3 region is CAINRETNEKLFF.

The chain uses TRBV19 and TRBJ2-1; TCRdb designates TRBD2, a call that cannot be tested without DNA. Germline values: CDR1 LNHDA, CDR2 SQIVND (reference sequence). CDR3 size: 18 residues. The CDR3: CASSIRSRRTSGSNEQFF.

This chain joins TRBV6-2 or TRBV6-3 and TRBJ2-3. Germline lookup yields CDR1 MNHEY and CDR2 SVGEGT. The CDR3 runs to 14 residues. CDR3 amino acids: CASSYGTSADTQYF.

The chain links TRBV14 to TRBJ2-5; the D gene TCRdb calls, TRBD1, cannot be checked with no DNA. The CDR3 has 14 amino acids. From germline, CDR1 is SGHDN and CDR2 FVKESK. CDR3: CASSAGTGYETQYF.

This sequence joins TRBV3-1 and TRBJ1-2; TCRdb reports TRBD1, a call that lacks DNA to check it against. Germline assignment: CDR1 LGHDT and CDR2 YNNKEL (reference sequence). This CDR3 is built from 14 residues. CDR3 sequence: CASSQGYDSNGYTF.

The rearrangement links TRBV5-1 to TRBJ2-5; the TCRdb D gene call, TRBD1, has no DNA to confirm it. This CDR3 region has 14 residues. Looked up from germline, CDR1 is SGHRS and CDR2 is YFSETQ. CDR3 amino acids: CASSQDRVGETQYF. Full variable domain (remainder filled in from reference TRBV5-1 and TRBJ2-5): KAGVTQTPRYLIKTRGQQVTLSCSPISGHRSVSWYQQTPGQGLQFLFEYFSETQRNKGNFPGRFSGRQFSNSRSEMNVSTLELGDSALYLCASSQDRVGETQYFGPGTRLLVL.

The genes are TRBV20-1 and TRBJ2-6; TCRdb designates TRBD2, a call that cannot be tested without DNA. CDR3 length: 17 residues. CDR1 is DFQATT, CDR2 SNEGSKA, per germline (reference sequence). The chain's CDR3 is CSALRTAIKSGANVLTF.

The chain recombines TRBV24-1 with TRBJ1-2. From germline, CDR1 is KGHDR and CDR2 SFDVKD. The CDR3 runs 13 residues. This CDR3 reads CATSDPPRDGYTF.

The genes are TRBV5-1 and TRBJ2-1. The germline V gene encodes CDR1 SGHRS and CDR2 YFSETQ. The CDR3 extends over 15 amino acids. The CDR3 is CASSLASSSYNEQFF.

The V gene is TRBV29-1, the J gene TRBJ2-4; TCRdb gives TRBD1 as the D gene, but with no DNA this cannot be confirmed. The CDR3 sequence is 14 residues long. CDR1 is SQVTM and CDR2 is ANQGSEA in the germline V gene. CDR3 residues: CSVVDIPGRNIQYF.

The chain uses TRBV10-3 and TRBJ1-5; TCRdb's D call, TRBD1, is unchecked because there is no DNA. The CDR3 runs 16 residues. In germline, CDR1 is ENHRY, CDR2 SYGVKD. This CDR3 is CAISGAGGISNQPQHF.